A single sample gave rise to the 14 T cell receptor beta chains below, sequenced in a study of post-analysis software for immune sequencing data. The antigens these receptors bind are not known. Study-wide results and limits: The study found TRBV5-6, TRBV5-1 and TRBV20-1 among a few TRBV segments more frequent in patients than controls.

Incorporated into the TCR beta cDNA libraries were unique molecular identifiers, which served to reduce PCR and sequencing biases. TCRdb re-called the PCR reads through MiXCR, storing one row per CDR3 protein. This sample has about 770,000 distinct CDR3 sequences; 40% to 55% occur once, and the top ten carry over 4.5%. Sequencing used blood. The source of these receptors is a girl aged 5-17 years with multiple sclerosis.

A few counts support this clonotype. DNA of the CDR3: TGTGCCAGCACCCAGAACACTGAAGCTTTCTTT. Amino acid sequence: CASTQNTEAFF. The chain joins TRBV6-5 to TRBJ1-1, with no clear D. The CDR3 has 11 residues. Germline values: CDR1 MNHEY, CDR2 SVGAGI. With 7 bases removed from V and 1 base from J, the gap between germline ends came to 4 bases.

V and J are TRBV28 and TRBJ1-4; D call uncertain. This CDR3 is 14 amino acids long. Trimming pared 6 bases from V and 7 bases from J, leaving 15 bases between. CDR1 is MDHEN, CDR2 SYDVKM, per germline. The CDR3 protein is CASRTTVSAEKLFF. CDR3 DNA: TGTGCCAGCAGGACTACAGTTTCGGCTGAAAAACTGTTTTTT.

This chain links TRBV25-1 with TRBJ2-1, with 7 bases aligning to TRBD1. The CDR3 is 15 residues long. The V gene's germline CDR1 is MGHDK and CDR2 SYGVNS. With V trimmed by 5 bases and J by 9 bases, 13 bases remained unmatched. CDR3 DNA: TGTGCCAGCAGTAATCCCGGGACAGCCACGGGTGAGCAGTTCTTC. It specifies CASSNPGTATGEQFF.

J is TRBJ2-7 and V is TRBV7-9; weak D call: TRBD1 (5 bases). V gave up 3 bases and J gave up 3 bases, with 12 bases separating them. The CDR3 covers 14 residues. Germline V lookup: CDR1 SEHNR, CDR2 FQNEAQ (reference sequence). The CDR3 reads CASSFDSYRYEQYF. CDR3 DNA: TGTGCCAGCAGCTTTGACAGCTACCGCTACGAGCAGTACTTC.

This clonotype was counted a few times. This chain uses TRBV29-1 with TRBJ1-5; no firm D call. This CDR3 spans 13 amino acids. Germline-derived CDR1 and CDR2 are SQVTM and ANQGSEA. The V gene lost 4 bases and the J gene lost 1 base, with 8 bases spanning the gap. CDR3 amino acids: CSVGSASNQPQHF. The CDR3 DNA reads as TGCAGCGTTGGGTCAGCAAGCAATCAGCCCCAGCATTTT.

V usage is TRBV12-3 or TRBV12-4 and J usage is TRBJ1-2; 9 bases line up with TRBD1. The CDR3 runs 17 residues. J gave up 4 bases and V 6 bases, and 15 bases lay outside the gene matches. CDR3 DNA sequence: TGTGCCAGCAGCTTATCCCCCCCGACAGGGGGTAGCTATGGCTACACCTTC. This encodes CASSLSPPTGGSYGYTF.

The CDR3 reads CASSQAAVGLAGVVTQYF. The DNA for the CDR3 is TGTGCCAGCAGCCAAGCGGCGGTGGGACTAGCGGGAGTGGTCACGCAGTATTTT. The rearrangement links TRBV4-2 to TRBJ2-3; 14 bases align to TRBD2. With 1 base clipped from V and 9 bases from J, the junction kept 12 bases outside the gene matches. Germline-derived CDR1 and CDR2 are LGHNA and YNFKEQ. The CDR3 runs to 18 residues.

The DNA of the CDR3 is TGCGCCAGCAGCCAAGATGCGGGGGTCTACGAGCAGTACTTC. Its translation: CASSQDAGVYEQYF. The V call is TRBV4-1, the J call TRBJ2-7, with 7 bases that match TRBD2. The CDR3 totals 14 residues. V lost 0 bases and J lost 3; bases outside the gene matches: 2. CDR1 MGHRA and CDR2 YSYEKL come from the germline V gene.

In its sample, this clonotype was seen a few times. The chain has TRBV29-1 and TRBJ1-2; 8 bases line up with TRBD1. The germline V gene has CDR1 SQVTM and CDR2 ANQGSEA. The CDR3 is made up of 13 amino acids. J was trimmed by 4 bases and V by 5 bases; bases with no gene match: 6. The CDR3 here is CSVQTGAGYGYTF. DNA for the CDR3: TGCAGCGTTCAGACAGGGGCCGGCTATGGCTACACCTTC.

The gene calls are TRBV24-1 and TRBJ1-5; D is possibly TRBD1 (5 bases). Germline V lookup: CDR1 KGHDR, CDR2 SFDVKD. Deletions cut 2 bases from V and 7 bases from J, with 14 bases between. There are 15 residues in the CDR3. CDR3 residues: CATSDSRQGYQPQHF. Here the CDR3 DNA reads TGTGCCACCAGTGATTCTCGCCAGGGTTACCAGCCCCAGCATTTT.

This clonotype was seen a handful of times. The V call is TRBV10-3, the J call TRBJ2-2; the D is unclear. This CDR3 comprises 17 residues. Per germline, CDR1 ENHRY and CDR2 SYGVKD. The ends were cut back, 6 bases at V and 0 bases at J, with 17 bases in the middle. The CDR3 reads CAISERQSFANTGELFF. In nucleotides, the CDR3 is TGTGCCATCAGCGAACGTCAGTCCTTCGCGAACACCGGGGAGCTGTTTTTT.

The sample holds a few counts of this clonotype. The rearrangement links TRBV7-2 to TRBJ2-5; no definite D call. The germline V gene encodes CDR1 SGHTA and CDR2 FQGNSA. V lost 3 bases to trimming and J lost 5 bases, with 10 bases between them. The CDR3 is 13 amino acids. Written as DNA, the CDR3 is TGTGCCAGCAGCTTCGCGAATGAGGAGACCCAGTACTTC. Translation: CASSFANEETQYF.

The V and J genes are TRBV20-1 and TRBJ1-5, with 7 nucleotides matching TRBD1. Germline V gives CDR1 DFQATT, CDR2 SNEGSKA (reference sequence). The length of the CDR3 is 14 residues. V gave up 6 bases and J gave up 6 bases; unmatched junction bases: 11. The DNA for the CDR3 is TGCAGTGCCCACCTCAGGGGGGTCGGTCAGCCCCAGCATTTT. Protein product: CSAHLRGVGQPQHF.

The CDR3 region is CASSFPGTGVETQYF. The CDR3 nucleotides are TGTGCCAGCAGTTTCCCCGGGACAGGGGTAGAGACCCAGTACTTC. V gene TRBV12-3 or TRBV12-4 combines with J gene TRBJ2-5, with TRBD1 matching over 10 bases. The CDR3 is 15 residues long. V shed 3 bases and J 4 bases; nucleotides not matched to a gene: 5.